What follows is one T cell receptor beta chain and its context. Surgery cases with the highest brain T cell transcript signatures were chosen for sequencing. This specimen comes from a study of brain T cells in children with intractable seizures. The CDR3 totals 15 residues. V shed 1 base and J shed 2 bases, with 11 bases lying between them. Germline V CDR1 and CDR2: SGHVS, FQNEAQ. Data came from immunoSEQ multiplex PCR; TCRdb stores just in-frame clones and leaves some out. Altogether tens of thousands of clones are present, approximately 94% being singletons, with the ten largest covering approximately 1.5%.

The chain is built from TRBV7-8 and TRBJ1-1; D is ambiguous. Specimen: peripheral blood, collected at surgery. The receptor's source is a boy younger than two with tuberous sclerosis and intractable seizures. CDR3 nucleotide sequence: TGTGCCAGCAGCTTAGGATCAGTGACCAACACTGAAGCTTTCTTT. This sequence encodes CASSLGSVTNTEAFF.